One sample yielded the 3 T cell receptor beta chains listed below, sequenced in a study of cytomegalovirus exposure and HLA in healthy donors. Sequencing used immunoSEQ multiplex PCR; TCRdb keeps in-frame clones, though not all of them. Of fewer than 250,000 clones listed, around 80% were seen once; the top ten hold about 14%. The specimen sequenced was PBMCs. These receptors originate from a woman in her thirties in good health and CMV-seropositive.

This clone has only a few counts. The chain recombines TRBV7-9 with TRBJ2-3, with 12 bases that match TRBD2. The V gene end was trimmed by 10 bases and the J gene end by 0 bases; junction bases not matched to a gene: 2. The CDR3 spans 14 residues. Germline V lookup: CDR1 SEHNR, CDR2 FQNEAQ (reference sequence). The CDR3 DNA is TGTGCCACCGGGACTAGCGGGAGCACAGATACGCAGTATTTT. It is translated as CATGTSGSTDTQYF.

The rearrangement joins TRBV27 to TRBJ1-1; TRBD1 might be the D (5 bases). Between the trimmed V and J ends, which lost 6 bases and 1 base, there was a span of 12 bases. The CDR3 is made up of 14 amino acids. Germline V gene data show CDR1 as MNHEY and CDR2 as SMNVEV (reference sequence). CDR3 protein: CASSRGAGNTEAFF. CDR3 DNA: TGTGCCAGCAGCCGTGGGGCAGGGAACACTGAAGCTTTCTTT.

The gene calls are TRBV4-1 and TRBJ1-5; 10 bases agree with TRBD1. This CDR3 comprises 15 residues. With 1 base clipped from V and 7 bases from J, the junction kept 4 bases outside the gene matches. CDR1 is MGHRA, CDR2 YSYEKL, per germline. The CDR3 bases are TGCGCCAGCAGCCAAGGACAGGGGGCCGGGCAGCCCCAGCATTTT. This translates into CASSQGQGAGQPQHF.